These T cell receptor beta chains were read from a single sample in a study of T-cell memory formation after mild COVID-19. TCRdb called the 5' RACE reads again in MiXCR, with one record for every CDR3 protein. The sample lists hundreds of thousands of distinct CDR3 sequences, roughly an eighth occurring once. The sequenced sample was PBMCs or a T cell subset sorted from them (not recorded which). These receptors all come from a man aged 18 to 30 who had mild COVID-19 (a few samples of this study predate the infection). Cell type and time point are not known. Both conserved end residues are part of each CDR3. A D gene is named only where the DNA matches it firmly. The size field is filled for only some rows; it gives once, few, many or a size class.

>NA|TRBJ2-3|TRBD2|TRBV2
TGTGCCAGCAGACCTACTAGCGGGGGGGCCAGAGGAGCGCAGTATTTT
CASRPTSGGARGAQYF
>few|TRBJ1-4|NA|TRBV20-1
TGCAGTGCAAGGACGGTATCTAAGGGGGAAAAACTGTTTTTT
CSARTVSKGEKLFF
>few|TRBJ2-5|TRBD1|TRBV4-3
TGCGCCAGCAGCCGGGGACAGGGGTGGGGAGAGACCCAGTACTTC
CASSRGQGWGETQYF
>NA|TRBJ2-1|NA|TRBV27
TGTGCCAGCAGTTTATCGGAAGGGAATGAGCAGTTCTTC
CASSLSEGNEQFF
>NA|TRBJ2-3|NA|TRBV20-1
TGCAGTGCTCCCACAGATACGCAGTATTTT
CSAPTDTQYF
>NA|TRBJ2-3|TRBD2|TRBV2
TGTGCCAGCGCGCCGGGACTAGCGGGGACAGATACGCAGTATTTT
CASAPGLAGTDTQYF
>few|TRBJ1-3|NA|TRBV12-3/TRBV12-4
TGTGCCAGCAGTTTAGTGCCTGGAAACACCATATATTTT
CASSLVPGNTIYF
>NA|TRBJ1-3|TRBD1|TRBV7-2
TGTGCCAGCAGCCGAACCGGGACAGCCTTCTCTGGAAACACCATATATTTT
CASSRTGTAFSGNTIYF
>few|TRBJ1-3|NA|TRBV4-3
TGCGCCAGCAGCCAACGACAGGGAAACACCATATATTTT
CASSQRQGNTIYF
>many|TRBJ1-1|NA|TRBV19
TGTGCCAGTAGTATTAGCTCGGGGACCGAAGCTTTCTTT
CASSISSGTEAFF
>many|TRBJ2-3|TRBD2|TRBV12-3/TRBV12-4
TGTGCTTGCGGGGGGGCCTCGGATACGCAGTATTTT
CACGGASDTQYF
>NA|TRBJ2-1|NA|TRBV7-9
TGTGCCAGCAGCCCTCCACCTAGATCCTACAATGAGCAGTTCTTC
CASSPPPRSYNEQFF
>NA|TRBJ1-2|TRBD1|TRBV5-1
TGCGCCAGCAGCTTGGGGGACAGGGTTTCTGGCTACACCTTC
CASSLGDRVSGYTF
>NA|TRBJ2-7|NA|TRBV2
TGTGCCAGCAGTGAAGGTATAACCTACGAGCAGTACTTC
CASSEGITYEQYF
>few|TRBJ1-4|NA|TRBV15
TGTGCCACCAGGGAGGGGACCGAAATTGGACTGTTTTTT
CATREGTEIGLFF
>many|TRBJ1-2|NA|TRBV11-2
TGTGCCAGCAGCTTAGGTCTGGGGGCCTATGGCTACACCTTC
CASSLGLGAYGYTF